The entry below describes one T cell receptor (beta chain). The V gene's germline CDR1 is LGHNT and CDR2 FRNRAP. This CDR3 spans 15 amino acids. V was shortened by 1 base and J by 6 bases, with 13 bases between the two germline ends. Original data processing: Quantification of nucleated cells was approximated via reference gene primer amplification. Libraries were prepared by immunoSEQ multiplex PCR; TCRdb keeps only in-frame clonotypes and omits some of them. V and J calls and clone size are as listed in that table; D and trimming were resolved from the DNA. Counted here are about 220,000 clones, 65% to 85% occurring once; the ten biggest clones make up 3% to 3.5%. These data come from a study of blood T cell repertoires in COVID-19.

The V call is TRBV12-5, the J call TRBJ1-5; D perhaps matches TRBD1 (5 bases). Sequenced: peripheral blood. The source of this sequence is a woman aged 30 to 39 who had recovered from COVID-19. The CDR3 sequence: CASGLAYGGFQPQHF. The CDR3 DNA sequence: TGTGCTAGTGGTTTGGCCTACGGGGGGTTTCAGCCCCAGCATTTT.